This entry describes one T cell receptor beta chain. The sample is drawn from a study of blood T cell repertoires in COVID-19. Per germline, CDR1 SQVTM and CDR2 ANQGSEA. The CDR3 is 12 amino acids. Deletions cut 6 bases from V and 2 bases from J, with 7 bases between. Assay: immunoSEQ multiplex PCR; the TCRdb copy retains only in-frame clones and omits some. The sample holds approximately 500,000 clones, approximately 88% seen once. V usage is TRBV29-1 and J usage is TRBJ2-2; D unclear. The receptor's source is a woman aged 40 to 50 who had recovered from COVID-19. Material for sequencing was PBMCs or T cells enriched from blood (not recorded which). The CDR3 spells CSVLTNTGELFF. The CDR3 DNA follows: TGCAGCGTCTTGACTAACACCGGGGAGCTGTTTTTT.